These 9 T cell receptor beta chains were all obtained from the same sample, sequenced in a study of brain T cells in children with intractable seizures (dated by TCRdb to the early 2020s). The library was obtained by the immunoSEQ multiplex PCR assay. This immuneACCESS table, as held by TCRdb, lists in-frame sequences with V and J called but not all clones. Of the missing ones, under half trace to an unresolved V gene in checked studies; the others have no known cause. The sample table shows around 340,000 clones, and over 85% are seen once. The ten most abundant clones make up under 7% of the sample. The time point label for this specimen denotes: blood from clinic visit 5 months post-surgery; TSC patient then seizure free. Sequencing was performed on peripheral blood, taken more than 4 months after surgery. Receptor source: a boy in the first two years of life with tuberous sclerosis and intractable seizures.

CDR3 region: CASSYSGGRIEHTIYF. The CDR3, as DNA: TGTGCCAGCAGTTACTCGGGTGGTAGAATAGAACACACCATATATTTT. The V and J genes are TRBV6-5 and TRBJ1-3, with D hard to call. This CDR3 contains 16 residues. The V and J ends lost 0 bases and 8 bases respectively, with 17 bases between them. Germline values: CDR1 MNHEY, CDR2 SVGAGI.

This chain joins TRBV2 and TRBJ2-7; no clear D gene. CDR3 length: 10 residues. V gave up 8 bases and J gave up 6 bases, with 8 bases separating them. Germline-derived CDR1 and CDR2 are SNHLY and FYNNEI. The CDR3 DNA reads as TGTGCCAGCGGGGTAGTCGAGCAGTACTTC. As protein: CASGVVEQYF.

The chain carries TRBV5-5 and TRBJ1-5; 11 bases are a match to TRBD1. Germline CDR1 reads SGHKS; CDR2 reads YYEKEE (reference sequence). J was trimmed by 7 bases and V by 0 bases; bases with no gene match: 3. CDR3 size: 15 residues. CDR3 DNA: TGTGCCAGCAGCTTGGGGGACAGGGGGTGGCAGCCCCAGCATTTT. As protein: CASSLGDRGWQPQHF.

This chain links TRBV25-1 with TRBJ2-1; D is unclear. The V and J ends lost 6 bases and 1 base respectively, with 13 bases between them. The CDR3 spans 15 residues. Germline V CDR1 and CDR2: MGHDK, SYGVNS. CDR3 sequence reads: CASSALGSSYNEQFF. As DNA, the CDR3 is TGTGCCAGCAGCGCCCTAGGGTCATCCTACAATGAGCAGTTCTTC.

This clone was detected once. The J gene is TRBJ2-5, the V gene TRBV5-4; 9 bases match TRBD2. Germline V gene data show CDR1 as SGHNT and CDR2 as YYREEE (reference sequence). The CDR3 length is 16 residues. J gave up 4 bases and V 4 bases, and 11 bases lay outside the gene matches. CDR3 region: CASSGLSGGAGETQYF. CDR3 DNA: TGTGCCAGCAGCGGCCTTAGCGGGGGCGCCGGAGAGACCCAGTACTTC.

The chain is built from TRBV28 and TRBJ1-4; D is possibly TRBD1 (6 bases). Trimming left V 10 bases short and J 8 bases short, with 14 bases between. The CDR3 loop spans 12 amino acids. In germline, CDR1 is MDHEN, CDR2 SYDVKM. The CDR3 bases are TGTGCCACCAACACAGGGCCCGAAAAACTGTTTTTT. Residues: CATNTGPEKLFF. Combining the CDR3 with reference TRBV28 and TRBJ1-4 gives the whole variable domain DVKVTQSSRYLVKRTGEKVFLECVQDMDHENMFWYRQDPGLGLRLIYFSYDVKMKEKGDIPEGYSVSREKKERFSLILESASTNQTSMYLCATNTGPEKLFFGSGTQLSVL.

V and J are TRBV29-1 and TRBJ1-2; D may be TRBD1 (5 bases). The CDR3 has 13 residues. The germline V and J ends were trimmed by 3 bases and 5 bases, with 13 bases remaining between them. Germline lookup yields CDR1 SQVTM and CDR2 ANQGSEA. This chain's CDR3 is CSVDRVASYGYTF. The CDR3 nucleotides read TGCAGCGTTGACAGGGTGGCCTCTTATGGCTACACCTTC.

About this clone itself: Other DNA sequences of this sample code for an identical CDR3. The V and J genes are TRBV15 and TRBJ1-2; D uncertain. The V end was cut by 3 bases, the J end by 2 bases, with 10 bases between. The CDR3 has 14 residues. CDR1 is LNHNV and CDR2 is YYDKDF in the germline V gene (reference sequence). The CDR3 spells CATSREATNYGYTF. CDR3 bases: TGTGCCACCAGCAGGGAGGCGACGAACTATGGCTACACCTTC.

The genes are TRBV7-9 and TRBJ1-2, with a tentative D call TRBD1 (5 bases). V was trimmed by 3 bases and J by 4 bases, leaving 6 bases between them. This CDR3 is 12 amino acids long. Per germline, CDR1 SEHNR and CDR2 FQNEAQ (reference sequence). The CDR3 region has the DNA TGTGCCAGCAGCTTCAGGGCCTATGGCTACACCTTC. Its translation is CASSFRAYGYTF.